This T cell receptor beta chain was sequenced for a study of vaccination and CD4 T cells after COVID-19. Whole-study context: Recovered patients in the cohort numbered six men and four women, two of them Hispanic.

The treatment denotes: roughly 10-day PBMC culture with coronavirus spike peptide pools or control peptides (ViraFEST assay). As for this clonotype: What it binds is not known.

The Oncomine TCR Beta short-read assay was applied to DNA of cultured CD4+ T cells. Each CDR3 protein is one row after TCRdb ran MiXCR on the PCR reads. The profile shows roughly 15,000 distinct CDR3 sequences, about two fifths of them singletons. Germline V lookup: CDR1 KGHDR, CDR2 SFDVKD. CDR3 length: 16 amino acids. Trimming pared 2 bases from V and 2 bases from J, leaving 12 bases between. The chain combines TRBV24-1 with TRBJ1-5; D might be TRBD1 (5 bases). The TCR sequence derives from a human donor who had recovered from COVID-19. Sequenced sample: CD4+ T cells from blood, cultured in vitro. CDR3 loop: CATSDSRARGNQPQHF. CDR3 sequence (DNA): TGTGCCACCAGTGATTCACGGGCCAGGGGCAATCAGCCCCAGCATTTT.